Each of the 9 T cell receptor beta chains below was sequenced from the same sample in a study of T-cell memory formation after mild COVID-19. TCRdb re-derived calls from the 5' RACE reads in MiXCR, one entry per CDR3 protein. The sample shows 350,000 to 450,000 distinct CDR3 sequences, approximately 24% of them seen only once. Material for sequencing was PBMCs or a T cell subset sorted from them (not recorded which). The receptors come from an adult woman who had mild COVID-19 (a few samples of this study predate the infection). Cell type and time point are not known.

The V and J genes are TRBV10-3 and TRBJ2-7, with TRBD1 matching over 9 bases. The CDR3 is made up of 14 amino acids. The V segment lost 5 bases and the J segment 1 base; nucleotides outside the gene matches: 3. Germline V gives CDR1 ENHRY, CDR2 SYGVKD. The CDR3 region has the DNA TGTGCCATCAGTTATGGACAGGGGTCCTACGAGCAGTACTTC. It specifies CAISYGQGSYEQYF.

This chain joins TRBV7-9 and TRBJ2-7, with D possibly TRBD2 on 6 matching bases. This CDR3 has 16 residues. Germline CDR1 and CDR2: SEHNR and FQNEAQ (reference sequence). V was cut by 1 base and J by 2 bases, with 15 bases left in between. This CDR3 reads CASSLGPRGLAYEQYF. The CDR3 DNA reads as TGTGCCAGCAGCTTAGGGCCTCGGGGGTTAGCCTACGAGCAGTACTTC.

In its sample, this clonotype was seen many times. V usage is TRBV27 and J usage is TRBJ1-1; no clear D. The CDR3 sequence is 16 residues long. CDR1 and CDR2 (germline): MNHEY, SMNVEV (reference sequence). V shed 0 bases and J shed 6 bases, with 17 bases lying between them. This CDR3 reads CASSLSPTFIYPEAFF. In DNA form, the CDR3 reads TGTGCCAGCAGTTTATCCCCGACGTTCATTTACCCTGAAGCTTTCTTT.

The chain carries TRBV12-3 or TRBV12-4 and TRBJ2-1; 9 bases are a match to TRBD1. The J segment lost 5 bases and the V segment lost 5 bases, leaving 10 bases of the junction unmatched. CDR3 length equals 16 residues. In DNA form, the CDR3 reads TGTGCCAGCAGTCCCCGGGACAGGGCAGTTGACAATGAGCAGTTCTTC. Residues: CASSPRDRAVDNEQFF.

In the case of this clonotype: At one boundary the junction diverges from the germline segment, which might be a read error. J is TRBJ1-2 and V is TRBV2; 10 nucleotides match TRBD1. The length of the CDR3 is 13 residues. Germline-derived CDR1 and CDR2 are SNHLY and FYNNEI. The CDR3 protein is CASSELGTGVPIF. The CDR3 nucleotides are TGTGCCAGCAGTGAATTGGGGACAGGGGTTCCTATCTTC.

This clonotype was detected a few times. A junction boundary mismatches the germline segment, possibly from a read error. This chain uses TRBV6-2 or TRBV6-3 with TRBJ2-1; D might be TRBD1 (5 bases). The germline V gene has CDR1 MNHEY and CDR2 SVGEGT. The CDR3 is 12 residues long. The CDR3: CASSYPAGIGLF. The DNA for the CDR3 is TGTGCCAGCAGTTACCCCGCAGGGATTGGGCTCTTC.

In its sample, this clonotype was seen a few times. CDR3 in DNA: TGTGCCAGCAGCTTAGCCTTTTTAGGTCAGGGGAACTACGAGCAGTACTTC. Encoded protein: CASSLAFLGQGNYEQYF. This sequence joins TRBV7-8 and TRBJ2-7, with D possibly TRBD1 on 6 matching bases. Trimming took 0 bases from V and 3 from J, leaving 18 bases between them. CDR1 is SGHVS, CDR2 FQNEAQ, per germline. There are 17 residues in the CDR3.

The CDR3 sequence: CAWSDGSSTGELFF. Here the CDR3 DNA reads TGTGCCTGGAGTGACGGGAGCTCCACCGGGGAGCTGTTTTTT. V gene TRBV30 combines with J gene TRBJ2-2, with D tentatively TRBD2 (6 bases). From germline, CDR1 is GTSNPN and CDR2 SVGIG (reference sequence). V gave up 1 base and J gave up 4 bases, with 10 bases separating them. This CDR3 contains 14 residues.

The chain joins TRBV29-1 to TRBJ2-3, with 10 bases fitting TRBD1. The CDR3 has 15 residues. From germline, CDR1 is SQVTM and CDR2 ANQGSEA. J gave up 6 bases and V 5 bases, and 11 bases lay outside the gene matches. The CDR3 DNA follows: TGCAGCGTTAACCGGGACAGGGGTTCTATCGATACGCAGTATTTT. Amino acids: CSVNRDRGSIDTQYF.